This T cell receptor (beta chain) comes out of a study of cytomegalovirus exposure and HLA in healthy donors. The study's findings and limits: Usually a TCR sequence was rare, but some public TCRs were found in many donors. Common viral pathogens seemed to be connected with several of the most significant clusters, according to a later analysis. One cluster of highly shared sequence variants probably arose as a sequencing artifact. Some TCR beta chains (164 of them) were listed as cytomegalovirus-associated.

Vbeta (60) and Jbeta (13) primers were used in the PCR. Assay: immunoSEQ multiplex PCR; the TCRdb copy retains only in-frame clones and omits some. The data contain approximately 160,000 clones, just under 80% of them singletons. Comment on this clone: Its target is unknown.

With 4 bases removed from V and 5 bases from J, the gap between germline ends came to 9 bases. The CDR3 length is 13 residues. CDR1 and CDR2 (germline): MGHRA, YSYEKL. The V and J genes are TRBV4-1 and TRBJ1-5; possibly TRBD1 for D (6 bases). The receptor's source is a woman between 50 and 59 years old in good health and CMV-seropositive. The sample taken for sequencing was PBMCs. In DNA, the CDR3 is TGCGCCAGCAGCCTGGACAGTCATCAGCCCCAGCATTTT. This encodes CASSLDSHQPQHF.